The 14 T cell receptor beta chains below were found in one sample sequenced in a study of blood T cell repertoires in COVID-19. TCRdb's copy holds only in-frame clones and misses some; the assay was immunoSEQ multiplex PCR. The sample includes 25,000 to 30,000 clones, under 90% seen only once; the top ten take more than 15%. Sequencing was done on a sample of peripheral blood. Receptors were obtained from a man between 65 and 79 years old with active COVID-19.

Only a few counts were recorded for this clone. The CDR3 DNA reads as TGTGCCAGCAGTAGGGACAGAACCTACGAGCAGTACTTC. The encoded protein is CASSRDRTYEQYF. The genes are TRBV6-6 and TRBJ2-7, with TRBD1 matching over 7 bases. This CDR3 is built from 13 residues. Germline loops: CDR1 MNHNY, CDR2 SVGAGI (reference sequence). Germline trimming cut 5 bases from V and 2 bases from J; bases unmatched to any gene: 3.

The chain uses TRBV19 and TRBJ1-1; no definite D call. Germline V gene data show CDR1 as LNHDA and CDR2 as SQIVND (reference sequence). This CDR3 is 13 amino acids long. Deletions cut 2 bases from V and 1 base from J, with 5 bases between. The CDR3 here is CASSIRENTEAFF. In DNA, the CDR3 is TGTGCCAGTAGTATACGGGAGAACACTGAAGCTTTCTTT.

The CDR3 region is CASSLPGASYEQYF. In DNA form, the CDR3 reads TGTGCCAGCAGTCTCCCAGGCGCCTCCTACGAGCAGTACTTC. The V call is TRBV6-6, the J call TRBJ2-7, with unresolved D. Germline CDR1 reads MNHNY; CDR2 reads SVGAGI (reference sequence). This CDR3 comprises 14 residues. V lost 5 bases and J lost 0, with 11 bases in between.

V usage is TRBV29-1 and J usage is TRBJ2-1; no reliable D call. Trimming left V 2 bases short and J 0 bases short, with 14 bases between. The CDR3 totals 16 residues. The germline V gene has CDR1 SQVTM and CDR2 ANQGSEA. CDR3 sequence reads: CSVETPTKSSYNEQFF. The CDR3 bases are TGCAGCGTTGAAACTCCCACGAAGAGCTCCTACAATGAGCAGTTCTTC.

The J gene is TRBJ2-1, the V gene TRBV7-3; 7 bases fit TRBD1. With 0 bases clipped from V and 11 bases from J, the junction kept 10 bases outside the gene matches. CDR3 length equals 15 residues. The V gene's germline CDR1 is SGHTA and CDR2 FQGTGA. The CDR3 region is CASSLTAQPGQKQFF. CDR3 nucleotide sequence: TGTGCCAGCAGCTTAACGGCCCAACCGGGACAGAAGCAGTTCTTC.

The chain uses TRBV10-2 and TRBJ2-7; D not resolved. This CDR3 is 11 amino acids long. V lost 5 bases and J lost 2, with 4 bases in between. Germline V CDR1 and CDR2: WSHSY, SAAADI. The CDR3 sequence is CASSSTYEQYF. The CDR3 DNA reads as TGCGCCAGCAGTTCAACCTACGAGCAGTACTTC.

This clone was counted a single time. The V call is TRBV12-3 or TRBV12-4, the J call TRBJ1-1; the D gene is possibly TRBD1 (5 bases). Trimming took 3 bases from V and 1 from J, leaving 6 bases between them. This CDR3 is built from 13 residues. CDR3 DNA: TGTGCCAGCAGTTTCCAGGGGAACACTGAAGCTTTCTTT. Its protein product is CASSFQGNTEAFF.

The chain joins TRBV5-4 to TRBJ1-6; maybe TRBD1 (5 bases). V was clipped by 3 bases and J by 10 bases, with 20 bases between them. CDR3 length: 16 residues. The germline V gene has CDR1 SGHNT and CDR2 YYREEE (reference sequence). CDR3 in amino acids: CASSSPGGLVGSPLHF. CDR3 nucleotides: TGTGCCAGCAGCTCTCCGGGGGGTCTAGTTGGGTCACCCCTCCACTTT.

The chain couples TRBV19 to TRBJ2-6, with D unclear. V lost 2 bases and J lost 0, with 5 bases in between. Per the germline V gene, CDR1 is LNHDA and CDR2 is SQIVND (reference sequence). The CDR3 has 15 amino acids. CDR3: CASSISGSGANVLTF. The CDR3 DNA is TGTGCCAGTAGTATATCCGGCTCTGGGGCCAACGTCCTGACTTTC.

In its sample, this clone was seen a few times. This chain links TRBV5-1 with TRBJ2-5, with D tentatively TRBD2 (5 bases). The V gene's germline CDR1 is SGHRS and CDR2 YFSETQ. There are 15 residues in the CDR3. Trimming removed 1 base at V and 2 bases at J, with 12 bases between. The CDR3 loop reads CASSLLRAKQETQYF. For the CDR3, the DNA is TGCGCCAGCAGCTTGTTGAGGGCAAAACAAGAGACCCAGTACTTC.

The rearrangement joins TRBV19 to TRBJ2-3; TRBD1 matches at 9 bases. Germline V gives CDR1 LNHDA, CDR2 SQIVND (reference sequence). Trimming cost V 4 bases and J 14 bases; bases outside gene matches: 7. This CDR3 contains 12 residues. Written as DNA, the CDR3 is TGTGCCAGTAGTACTCCGGGACAGGGTTTGTATTTT. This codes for CASSTPGQGLYF.

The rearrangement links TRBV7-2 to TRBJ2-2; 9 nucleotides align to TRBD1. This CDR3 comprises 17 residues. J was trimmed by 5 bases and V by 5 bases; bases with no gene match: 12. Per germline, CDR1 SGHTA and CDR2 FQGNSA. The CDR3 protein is CASSQYPGQGGTGELFF. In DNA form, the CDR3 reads TGTGCCAGCAGCCAGTATCCGGGACAGGGAGGGACCGGGGAGCTGTTTTTT.

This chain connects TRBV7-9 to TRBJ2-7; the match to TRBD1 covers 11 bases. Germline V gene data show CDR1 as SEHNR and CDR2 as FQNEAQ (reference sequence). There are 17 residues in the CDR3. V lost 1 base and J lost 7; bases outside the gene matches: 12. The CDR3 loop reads CASSLVGVGQGAREQYF. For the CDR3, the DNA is TGTGCCAGCAGCTTAGTTGGGGTCGGACAGGGGGCGCGAGAGCAGTACTTC.

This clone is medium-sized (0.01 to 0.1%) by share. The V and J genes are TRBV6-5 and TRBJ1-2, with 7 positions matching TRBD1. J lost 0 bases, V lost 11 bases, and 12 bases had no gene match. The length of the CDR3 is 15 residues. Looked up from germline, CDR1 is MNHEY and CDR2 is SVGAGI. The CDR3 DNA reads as TGTGCCGGATCGGGACAGCAACTCCCTAACTATGGCTACACCTTC. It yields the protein CAGSGQQLPNYGYTF.